This T cell receptor beta chain was observed in a study of blood T cell repertoires in COVID-19. Turning to the study itself: Sources were T cells, B-cell-depleted T cells, or PBMCs; the material itself was cDNA or gDNA.

V dropped 4 bases and J dropped 4; count of bases not matched to a gene: 5. Germline V CDR1 and CDR2: SGDLS, YYNGEE. The CDR3 loop spans 14 amino acids. Across under 25 US areas, participants ranged in age from about 18 to 90 years. Assignments of participants to cohorts depended upon their own reported clinical history. The repertoire was sequenced with immunoSEQ multiplex PCR; TCRdb's copy has only in-frame clones and lacks some. The sample lists under 300,000 clones, roughly four fifths seen once, with roughly 3.6% in the top ten. Material for sequencing was PBMCs or T cells enriched from blood (not recorded which). This sequence joins TRBV9 and TRBJ2-5; 9 bases line up with TRBD2. The TCR sequence derives from a man aged 50 or older who had recovered from COVID-19. The CDR3 here is CASSLSGGRETQYF. The CDR3 coding sequence is TGTGCCAGCAGCCTCAGCGGGGGGCGAGAGACCCAGTACTTC.